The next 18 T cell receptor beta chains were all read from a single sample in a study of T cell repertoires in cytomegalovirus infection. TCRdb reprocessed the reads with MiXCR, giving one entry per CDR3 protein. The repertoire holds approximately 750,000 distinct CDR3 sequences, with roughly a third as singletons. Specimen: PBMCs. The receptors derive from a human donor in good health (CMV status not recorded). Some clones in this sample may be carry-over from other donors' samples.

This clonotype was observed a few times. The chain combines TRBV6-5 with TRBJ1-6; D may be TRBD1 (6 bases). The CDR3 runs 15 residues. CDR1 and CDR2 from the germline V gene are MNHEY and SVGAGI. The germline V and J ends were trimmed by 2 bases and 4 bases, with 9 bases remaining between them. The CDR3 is CASSYRTGYNSPLHF. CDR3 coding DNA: TGTGCCAGCAGTTACCGCACAGGGTATAATTCACCCCTCCACTTT.

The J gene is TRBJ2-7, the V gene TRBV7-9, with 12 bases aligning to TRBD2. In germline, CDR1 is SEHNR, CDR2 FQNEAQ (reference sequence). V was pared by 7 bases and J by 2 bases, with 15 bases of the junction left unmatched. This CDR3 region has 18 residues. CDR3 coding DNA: TGTGCCAGCAACTTTGGCCTAGCGGGAGGGCCGGGGGCCTACGAGCAGTACTTC. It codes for CASNFGLAGGPGAYEQYF. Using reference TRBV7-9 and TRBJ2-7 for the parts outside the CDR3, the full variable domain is DTGVSQNPRHKITKRGQNVTFRCDPISEHNRLYWYRQTLGQGPEFLTYFQNEAQLEKSRLLSDRFSAERPKGSFSTLEIQRTEQGDSAMYLCASNFGLAGGPGAYEQYFGPGTRLTVT.

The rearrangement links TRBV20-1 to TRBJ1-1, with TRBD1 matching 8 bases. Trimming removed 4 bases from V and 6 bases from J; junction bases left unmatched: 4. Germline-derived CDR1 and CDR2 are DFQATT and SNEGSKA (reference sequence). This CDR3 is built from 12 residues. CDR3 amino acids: CSATRTGSEAFF. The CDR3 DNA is TGCAGTGCTACCCGGACAGGGTCTGAAGCTTTCTTT.

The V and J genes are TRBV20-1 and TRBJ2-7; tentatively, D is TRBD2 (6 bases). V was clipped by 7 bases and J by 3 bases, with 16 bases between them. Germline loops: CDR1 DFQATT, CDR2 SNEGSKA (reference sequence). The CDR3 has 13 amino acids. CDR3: CSVRRGINYEQYF. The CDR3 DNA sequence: TGCAGTGTCCGTCGGGGGATAAACTACGAGCAGTACTTC.

CDR3 in amino acids: CASSPGVGNYGYTF. As DNA, the CDR3 is TGTGCCAGCAGCCCCGGGGTAGGGAACTATGGCTACACCTTC. This sequence joins TRBV5-3 and TRBJ1-2; D ambiguous. TRBV5-3 is classed as an ORF, of uncertain function. V lost 8 bases and J 2 bases, leaving 16 bases between the germline ends. CDR3 length: 14 amino acids.

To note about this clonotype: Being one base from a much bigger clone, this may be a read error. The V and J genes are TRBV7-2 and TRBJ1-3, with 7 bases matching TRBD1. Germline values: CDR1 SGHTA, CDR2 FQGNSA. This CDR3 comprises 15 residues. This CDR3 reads CDSSLAGQRVNTIYF. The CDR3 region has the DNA TGTGACAGCAGCTTAGCGGGACAGCGGGTAAACACCATATATTTT.

The CDR3 coding sequence is TGCGCCAGCAGCTTGTCGTTTACAAGGGATTCACCCCTCCACTTT. Translation: CASSLSFTRDSPLHF. The V gene is TRBV5-1, the J gene TRBJ1-6; D gene uncertain. Germline CDR1 reads SGHRS; CDR2 reads YFSETQ. The CDR3 spans 15 residues. The V end lost 1 base, the J end lost 8 bases, and 13 bases lay between the germline ends.

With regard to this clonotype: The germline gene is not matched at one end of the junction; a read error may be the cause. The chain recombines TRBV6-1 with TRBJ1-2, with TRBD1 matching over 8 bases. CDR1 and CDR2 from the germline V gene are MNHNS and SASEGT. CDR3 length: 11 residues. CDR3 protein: CASRGPYGYTF. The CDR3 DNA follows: TGTGCTAGCAGGGGGCCCTATGGCTACACCTTC.

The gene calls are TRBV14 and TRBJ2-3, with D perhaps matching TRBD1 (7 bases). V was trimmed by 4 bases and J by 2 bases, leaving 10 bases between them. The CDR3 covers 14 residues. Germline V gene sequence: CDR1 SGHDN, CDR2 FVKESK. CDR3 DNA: TGTGCCAGCAGCCGGAGGGGGCTCACAGATACGCAGTATTTT. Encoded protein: CASSRRGLTDTQYF.

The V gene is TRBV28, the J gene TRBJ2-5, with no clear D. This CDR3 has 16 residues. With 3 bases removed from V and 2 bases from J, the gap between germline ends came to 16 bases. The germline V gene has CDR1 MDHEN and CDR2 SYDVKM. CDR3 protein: CASSFKGFPRQETQYF. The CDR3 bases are TGTGCCAGCAGTTTTAAAGGGTTCCCCCGACAAGAGACCCAGTACTTC. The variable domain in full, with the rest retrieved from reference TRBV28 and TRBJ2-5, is DVKVTQSSRYLVKRTGEKVFLECVQDMDHENMFWYRQDPGLGLRLIYFSYDVKMKEKGDIPEGYSVSREKKERFSLILESASTNQTSMYLCASSFKGFPRQETQYFGPGTRLLVL.

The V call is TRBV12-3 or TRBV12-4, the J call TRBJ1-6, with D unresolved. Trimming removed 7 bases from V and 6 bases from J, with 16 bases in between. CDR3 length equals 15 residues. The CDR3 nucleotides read TGTGCCAGCACCTACTCATCGGAGTTTAATTCACCCCTCCACTTT. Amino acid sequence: CASTYSSEFNSPLHF.

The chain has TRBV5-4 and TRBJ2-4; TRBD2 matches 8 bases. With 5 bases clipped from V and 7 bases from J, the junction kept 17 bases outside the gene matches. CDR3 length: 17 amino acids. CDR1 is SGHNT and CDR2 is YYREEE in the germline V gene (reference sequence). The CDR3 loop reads CASRAGTSGPGGNIQYF. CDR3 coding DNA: TGTGCCAGCAGAGCCGGGACTAGTGGGCCCGGGGGTAACATTCAGTACTTC.

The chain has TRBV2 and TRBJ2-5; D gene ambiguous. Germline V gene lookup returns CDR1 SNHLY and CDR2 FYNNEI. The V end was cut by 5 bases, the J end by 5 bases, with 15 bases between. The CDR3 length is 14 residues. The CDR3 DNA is TGTGCCAGCAGTCTACAGAGAACCGGGGAGACCCAGTACTTC. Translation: CASSLQRTGETQYF.

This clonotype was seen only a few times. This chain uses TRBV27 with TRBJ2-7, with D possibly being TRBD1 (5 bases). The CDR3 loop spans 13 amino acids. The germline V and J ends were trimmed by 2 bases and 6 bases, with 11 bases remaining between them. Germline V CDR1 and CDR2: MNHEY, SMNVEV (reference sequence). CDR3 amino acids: CASSLGASREQYF. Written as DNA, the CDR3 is TGTGCCAGCAGTTTAGGGGCTTCCCGCGAGCAGTACTTC.

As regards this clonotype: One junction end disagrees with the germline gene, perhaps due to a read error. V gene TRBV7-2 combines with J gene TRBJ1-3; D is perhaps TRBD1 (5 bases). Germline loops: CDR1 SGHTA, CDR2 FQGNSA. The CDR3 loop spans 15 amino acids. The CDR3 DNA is TGTGCCAGCACCTCGTGGGGCAACTCTGGAAACACCATATCTTTT. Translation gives CASTSWGNSGNTISF.

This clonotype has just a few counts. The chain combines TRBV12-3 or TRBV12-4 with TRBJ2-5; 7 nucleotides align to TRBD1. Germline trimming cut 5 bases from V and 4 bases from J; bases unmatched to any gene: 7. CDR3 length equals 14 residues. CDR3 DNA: TGTGCCAGCAGTAGAGACAGGGCATTAGAGACCCAGTACTTC. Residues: CASSRDRALETQYF.

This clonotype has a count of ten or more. As DNA, the CDR3 is TGTGCCAGCAGCTCAAGGCCTAGCGGGAACTCTTACTACGAGCAGTACTTC. Translation: CASSSRPSGNSYYEQYF. The V gene is TRBV7-2, the J gene TRBJ2-7; 9 bases fit TRBD2. The CDR3 totals 17 residues. Germline V gene sequence: CDR1 SGHTA, CDR2 FQGNSA. Trimming removed 4 bases from V and 3 bases from J; junction bases left unmatched: 13.

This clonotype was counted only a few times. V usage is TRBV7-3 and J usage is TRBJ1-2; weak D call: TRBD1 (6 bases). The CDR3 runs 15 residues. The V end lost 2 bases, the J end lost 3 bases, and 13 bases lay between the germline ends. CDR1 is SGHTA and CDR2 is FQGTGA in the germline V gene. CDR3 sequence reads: CASSLYGGRDYGYTF. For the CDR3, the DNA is TGTGCCAGCAGCTTATACGGGGGGCGAGACTATGGCTACACCTTC.